This TCR beta chain was retrieved from a study of control samples from healthy donors and cancer patients. The data were produced by immunoSEQ multiplex PCR, yet TCRdb's version contains in-frame clones alone and is incomplete. The table includes approximately 170,000 clones, around 94% detected once. This receptor was identified in a man aged 25 to 40 in good health. The sample comprised blood.

The CDR3 loop is CASSRTGGTDTQYF. CDR3 nucleotides: TGTGCCAGCAGCAGGACGGGGGGCACAGATACGCAGTATTTT. The rearrangement uses TRBV7-2 and TRBJ2-3; weak D call: TRBD2 (6 bases). Looked up from germline, CDR1 is SGHTA and CDR2 is FQGNSA. CDR3 length: 14 residues. The V gene lost 5 bases and the J gene lost 1 base, with 10 bases spanning the gap.